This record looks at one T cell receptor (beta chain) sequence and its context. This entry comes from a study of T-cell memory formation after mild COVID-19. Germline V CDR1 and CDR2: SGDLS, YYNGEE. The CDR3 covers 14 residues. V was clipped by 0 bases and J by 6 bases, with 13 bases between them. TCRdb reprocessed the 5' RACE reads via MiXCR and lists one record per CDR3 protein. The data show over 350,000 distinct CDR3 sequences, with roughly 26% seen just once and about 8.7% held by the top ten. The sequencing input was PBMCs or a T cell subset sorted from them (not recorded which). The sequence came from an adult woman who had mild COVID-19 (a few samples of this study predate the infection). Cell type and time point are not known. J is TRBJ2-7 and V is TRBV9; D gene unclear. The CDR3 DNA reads TGTGCCAGCAGCGTAGCTACCGGTTCCGCCGAGCAGTACTTC. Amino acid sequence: CASSVATGSAEQYF.